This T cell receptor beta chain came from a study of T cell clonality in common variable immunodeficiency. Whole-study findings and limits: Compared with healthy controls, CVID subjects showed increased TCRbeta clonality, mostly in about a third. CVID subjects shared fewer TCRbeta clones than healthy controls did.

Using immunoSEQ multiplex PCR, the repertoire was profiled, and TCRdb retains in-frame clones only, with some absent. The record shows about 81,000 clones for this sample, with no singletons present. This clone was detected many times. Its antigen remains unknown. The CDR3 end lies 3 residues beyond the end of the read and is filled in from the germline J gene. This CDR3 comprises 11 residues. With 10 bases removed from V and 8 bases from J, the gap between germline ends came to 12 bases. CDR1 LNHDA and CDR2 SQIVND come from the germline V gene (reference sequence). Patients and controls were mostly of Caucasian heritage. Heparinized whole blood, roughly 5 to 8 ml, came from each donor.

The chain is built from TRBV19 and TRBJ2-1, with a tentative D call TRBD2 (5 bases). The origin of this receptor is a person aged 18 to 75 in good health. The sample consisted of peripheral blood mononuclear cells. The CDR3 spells CATAIGDEQFF. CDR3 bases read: TGTGCCACGGCAATCGGGGATGAG.